This T cell receptor (beta chain) derives from a study of vaccination and CD4 T cells after COVID-19. Study information: Diagnosis preceded the drawing of post-COVID samples by a median approximately 110 days (range 35 to 161).

The study, taken as a whole, reports: Post-vaccination, and not before, a median roughly 89% of reactive clones appeared in convalescent patients.

Cultured CD4+ T-cell DNA underwent Oncomine TCR Beta short-read sequencing. Researchers extracted genomic DNA from CD4+ T cells that had been cultured. TCRdb used MiXCR to reprocess the PCR reads, holding one entry per CDR3 protein. In the table there are about 20,000 distinct CDR3 sequences, 50% to 65% of which are singletons. Noted treatment: roughly 11-day PBMC culture with coronavirus spike peptide pools or control peptides (ViraFEST assay). As concerns this clonotype: Its antigen remains unknown.

This CDR3 region has 15 residues. The specimen was CD4+ T cells from blood, cultured in vitro. This receptor was taken from a human donor who had recovered from COVID-19. The chain uses TRBV21-1 and TRBJ1-2; the table's D call TRBD1 went unverified against the DNA. TRBV21-1 is a pseudogene. CDR3 amino acids: CASSKGGGAGYGYTF. The CDR3 DNA is TGTGCCAGCAGCAAAGGGGGGGGCGCGGGCTATGGCTACACCTTC.